The source of this T cell receptor (beta chain) is a study of cytomegalovirus exposure and HLA in healthy donors. On this clone itself: Its antigen is unidentified.

The PCR employed 60 Vbeta primers together with 13 Jbeta primers. The method was immunoSEQ multiplex PCR; TCRdb's version includes in-frame clones alone and lacks a portion of them. The sample has roughly 90,000 clones, 75% to 90% seen once. Findings and caveats of the study: When a later analysis was performed, an Asian-associated ancestry cluster reportedly had fewer N-insertions than the roughly 630-donor mean. Among immune exposure information, only CMV serostatus was available. For TCR beta chains, V- and J-gene trimming was later linked to a missense DCLRE1C variant. Sequencing had likely introduced a cluster of highly shared sequence variants as an artifact.

The CDR3 loop spans 17 amino acids. The sequencing sample was made of PBMCs. The chain has TRBV21-1 and TRBJ1-5; the table's TRBD1 call for D was not verified on the DNA. TRBV21-1 is a known pseudogene. The sequence was collected from a man between 18 and 29 years old in good health and CMV-seronegative. CDR3 nucleotide sequence: TGTGCCAGCAGCTCACGGACAGGGGCTCGAAAAGGCCAGCCCCAGCATTTT. Translated: CASSSRTGARKGQPQHF.